Listed below are T cell receptor beta chains from one sample, sequenced in a study of blood T cell repertoires in COVID-19. Only in-frame clones appear in the TCRdb table, and some are missing; sequencing was by immunoSEQ multiplex PCR. The data contain 85,000 to 100,000 clones, just over 85% of them seen just once; the ten biggest clones take up over 10%. Source material: peripheral blood. These receptors all come from a woman aged 55-75 years in a cohort sampled during active or convalescent COVID-19. Each CDR3 is given with its conserved first and last residue. The order of the fields is clone size, J gene, D gene, CDR3 length, V gene, CDR3 DNA, CDR3 protein. A D gene is named only where the DNA matches it firmly. The size field is filled for only some rows; it gives once, few, many or a size class.

abundance: NA; j_gene: TRBJ1-6; d_gene: NA; len: 17; v_gene: TRBV9; CDR3nt: TGTGCCAGCAGCCCCCGTTCCTCGACTGAATATAATTCACCCCTCCACTTT; CDR3aa: CASSPRSSTEYNSPLHF
abundance: NA; j_gene: TRBJ1-2; d_gene: NA; len: 17; v_gene: TRBV3-1/TRBV3-2; CDR3nt: TGTGCCAGCAGCCATTCTCTTCTTCGTGGAGGGAAAGATGGCTACACCTTC; CDR3aa: CASSHSLLRGGKDGYTF
abundance: NA; j_gene: TRBJ2-3; d_gene: NA; len: 12; v_gene: TRBV5-5; CDR3nt: TGTGCCAGCAGCTTGGTCATGGATACGCAGTATTTT; CDR3aa: CASSLVMDTQYF
abundance: NA; j_gene: TRBJ2-7; d_gene: NA; len: 14; v_gene: TRBV18; CDR3nt: TGTGCCAGCTCACAGACCGGGTCCATCTACGAGCAGTACTTC; CDR3aa: CASSQTGSIYEQYF
abundance: once; j_gene: TRBJ2-5; d_gene: TRBD2; len: 14; v_gene: TRBV29-1; CDR3nt: TGCAGCGTTCGAGCGGGGGGATACCAAGAGACCCAGTACTTC; CDR3aa: CSVRAGGYQETQYF
abundance: NA; j_gene: TRBJ2-3; d_gene: NA; len: 15; v_gene: TRBV25-1; CDR3nt: TGTGCCAGCAGTGACGGGGCGGGGTCGGCAGATACGCAGTATTTT; CDR3aa: CASSDGAGSADTQYF
abundance: NA; j_gene: TRBJ2-4; d_gene: TRBD2; len: 16; v_gene: TRBV27; CDR3nt: TGTGCCAGCCGGAGGACTAGCGGGGGGATCAAAAACATTCAGTACTTC; CDR3aa: CASRRTSGGIKNIQYF
abundance: NA; j_gene: TRBJ1-5; d_gene: NA; len: 15; v_gene: TRBV3-1/TRBV3-2; CDR3nt: TGTGCCAGCAGCCAAGGTGGCAGAACGAATCAGCCCCAGCATTTT; CDR3aa: CASSQGGRTNQPQHF
abundance: NA; j_gene: TRBJ2-3; d_gene: NA; len: 16; v_gene: TRBV25-1; CDR3nt: TGTGCCAGCAGTGAATGGGGAAGGGGGAGCACAGATACGCAGTATTTT; CDR3aa: CASSEWGRGSTDTQYF
abundance: once; j_gene: TRBJ1-3; d_gene: NA; len: 13; v_gene: TRBV30; CDR3nt: TGTGCCTGGCCCACTTCCTCTGGAAACACCATATATTTT; CDR3aa: CAWPTSSGNTIYF
abundance: NA; j_gene: TRBJ2-1; d_gene: NA; len: 20; v_gene: TRBV4-1; CDR3nt: TGCGCCAGCAGCCTCGAGACAGGGAGGATCTTGAAGGGGGCCTACAATGAGCAGTTCTTC; CDR3aa: CASSLETGRILKGAYNEQFF
abundance: NA; j_gene: TRBJ2-1; d_gene: TRBD2; len: 16; v_gene: TRBV5-8; CDR3nt: TGTGCCAGCAGCTCCGGATTACTAGCGGGAGGGGATGAGCAGTTCTTC; CDR3aa: CASSSGLLAGGDEQFF
abundance: NA; j_gene: TRBJ1-1; d_gene: TRBD1; len: 15; v_gene: TRBV11-2; CDR3nt: TGTGCCAGCAGCAAAATCACAACAGGGGACACTGAAGCTTTCTTT; CDR3aa: CASSKITTGDTEAFF
abundance: NA; j_gene: TRBJ1-3; d_gene: NA; len: 15; v_gene: TRBV6-1; CDR3nt: TGTGCCAGCAGTGAGGCTGGGGGCAATGGAAACACCATATATTTT; CDR3aa: CASSEAGGNGNTIYF
abundance: NA; j_gene: TRBJ2-5; d_gene: TRBD2; len: 12; v_gene: TRBV10-3; CDR3nt: TGTGCCACCCTTAGCGGGGCGGGCACCCAGTACTTC; CDR3aa: CATLSGAGTQYF
abundance: NA; j_gene: TRBJ1-3; d_gene: TRBD1; len: 15; v_gene: TRBV3-1/TRBV3-2; CDR3nt: TGTGCCAGCAGCCCACAGGGGGTAGCTGGAAACACCATATATTTT; CDR3aa: CASSPQGVAGNTIYF
abundance: once; j_gene: TRBJ1-4; d_gene: TRBD1; len: 15; v_gene: TRBV27; CDR3nt: TGTGCCAGCAGTTCTAGGGACAGGTGGGAGGAAAAACTGTTTTTT; CDR3aa: CASSSRDRWEEKLFF
abundance: once; j_gene: TRBJ1-5; d_gene: TRBD1; len: 14; v_gene: TRBV7-2; CDR3nt: TGTGCCAGCATGCAGGGGGCAGGCAATCAGCCCCAGCATTTT; CDR3aa: CASMQGAGNQPQHF
abundance: few; j_gene: TRBJ2-2; d_gene: TRBD2; len: 14; v_gene: TRBV10-1; CDR3nt: TGCGCCAGCAGTGACTGGCGGGAGCCCGGGGAGCTGTTTTTT; CDR3aa: CASSDWREPGELFF
abundance: NA; j_gene: TRBJ1-1; d_gene: TRBD1; len: 16; v_gene: TRBV2; CDR3nt: TGTGCCAGCAGTCATCCGATGGACAGGGTATTCACTGAAGCTTTCTTT; CDR3aa: CASSHPMDRVFTEAFF
abundance: NA; j_gene: TRBJ2-3; d_gene: NA; len: 15; v_gene: TRBV18; CDR3nt: TGTGCCAGCTCACCACCGGGCCTTAGCACAGATACGCAGTATTTT; CDR3aa: CASSPPGLSTDTQYF
abundance: NA; j_gene: TRBJ1-1; d_gene: NA; len: 17; v_gene: TRBV5-1; CDR3nt: TGCGCCAGCAGCCCTTCCGGGGGCGGGGGACCACTGAGGGAAGCTTTCTTT; CDR3aa: CASSPSGGGGPLREAFF
abundance: NA; j_gene: TRBJ1-4; d_gene: NA; len: 13; v_gene: TRBV6-5; CDR3nt: TGTGCCAGCAGTTACTGGGCAGAAGAAAAACTGTTTTTT; CDR3aa: CASSYWAEEKLFF
abundance: NA; j_gene: TRBJ1-2; d_gene: NA; len: 13; v_gene: TRBV2; CDR3nt: TGTGCCAGCAGTGAACAACAGAACTATGGCTACACCTTC; CDR3aa: CASSEQQNYGYTF
abundance: few; j_gene: TRBJ2-1; d_gene: NA; len: 15; v_gene: TRBV5-4; CDR3nt: TGTGCCAGCAGCTTGGATTGGTACGGGAACAATGAGCAGTTCTTC; CDR3aa: CASSLDWYGNNEQFF
abundance: NA; j_gene: TRBJ1-1; d_gene: NA; len: 15; v_gene: TRBV6-5; CDR3nt: TGTGCCAGCAGTTACTCGATCAGGGTACACACTGAAGCTTTCTTT; CDR3aa: CASSYSIRVHTEAFF
abundance: NA; j_gene: TRBJ2-7; d_gene: NA; len: 12; v_gene: TRBV6-1; CDR3nt: TGTGCCAGCAGTGACAGGGCAGGGGAGCAGTACTTC; CDR3aa: CASSDRAGEQYF
abundance: NA; j_gene: TRBJ2-5; d_gene: TRBD2; len: 13; v_gene: TRBV30; CDR3nt: TGTGCCTGGAGTGTAGGACTAGCTGAGACCCAGTACTTC; CDR3aa: CAWSVGLAETQYF
abundance: NA; j_gene: TRBJ2-7; d_gene: NA; len: 14; v_gene: TRBV14; CDR3nt: TGTGCCAGCAGCCTGTCCTATTTAGCCTACGAGCAGTACTTC; CDR3aa: CASSLSYLAYEQYF
abundance: NA; j_gene: TRBJ1-5; d_gene: TRBD1; len: 19; v_gene: TRBV23-1; CDR3nt: TGCGCCAGCAGTCAATCGTCAGTCCCGACAGGGGTGGGCAATCAGCCCCAGCATTTT; CDR3aa: CASSQSSVPTGVGNQPQHF
abundance: NA; j_gene: TRBJ2-1; d_gene: TRBD1; len: 15; v_gene: TRBV2; CDR3nt: TGTGCCAGCAGTAAGATGACAGGGAGCAACAATGAGCAGTTCTTC; CDR3aa: CASSKMTGSNNEQFF
abundance: NA; j_gene: TRBJ2-7; d_gene: NA; len: 15; v_gene: TRBV5-1; CDR3nt: TGCGCCAGCAGCTTGGGAGGGAGCAAGTCCTACGAGCAGTACTTC; CDR3aa: CASSLGGSKSYEQYF
abundance: NA; j_gene: TRBJ2-1; d_gene: TRBD1; len: 16; v_gene: TRBV7-8; CDR3nt: TGTGCCAGCAGCTCAATTGACAGGGTTAGGATCAATGAGCAGTTCTTC; CDR3aa: CASSSIDRVRINEQFF
abundance: NA; j_gene: TRBJ1-1; d_gene: NA; len: 15; v_gene: TRBV18; CDR3nt: TGTGCCAGCTCACCACAACAGGAAATCAACACTGAAGCTTTCTTT; CDR3aa: CASSPQQEINTEAFF
abundance: NA; j_gene: TRBJ2-7; d_gene: TRBD2; len: 19; v_gene: TRBV18; CDR3nt: TGTGCCAGCTCACCTCCCGGGACAGGGGGACTAGCGGGAGGCTACGAGCAGTACTTC; CDR3aa: CASSPPGTGGLAGGYEQYF
abundance: NA; j_gene: TRBJ1-2; d_gene: NA; len: 13; v_gene: TRBV6-1; CDR3nt: TGTGCCAGCAGTGAAGGGCGGGGTGGTGGCTACACCTTC; CDR3aa: CASSEGRGGGYTF
abundance: once; j_gene: TRBJ2-1; d_gene: NA; len: 14; v_gene: TRBV2; CDR3nt: TGTGCCAGCATTACAAAGGAGGGTCACAATGAGCAGTTCTTC; CDR3aa: CASITKEGHNEQFF
abundance: NA; j_gene: TRBJ1-2; d_gene: NA; len: 13; v_gene: TRBV19; CDR3nt: TGTGCCAGTAGTATCACACAGGGCTATGGCTACACCTTC; CDR3aa: CASSITQGYGYTF
abundance: NA; j_gene: TRBJ1-1; d_gene: NA; len: 14; v_gene: TRBV6-5; CDR3nt: TGTGCCAGCAGTTTCCTGGCAGGTCTCGGTGAAGCTTTCTTT; CDR3aa: CASSFLAGLGEAFF
abundance: NA; j_gene: TRBJ1-1; d_gene: TRBD1; len: 15; v_gene: TRBV9; CDR3nt: TGTGCCAGCAGCGCTCGACAGGGAGTGGGCACTGAAGCTTTCTTT; CDR3aa: CASSARQGVGTEAFF
abundance: NA; j_gene: TRBJ2-7; d_gene: TRBD2; len: 16; v_gene: TRBV19; CDR3nt: TGTGCCAGTAGTATTGGAATAGCGGGAGTCTCCTACGAGCAGTACTTC; CDR3aa: CASSIGIAGVSYEQYF
abundance: NA; j_gene: TRBJ2-3; d_gene: TRBD2; len: 16; v_gene: TRBV10-3; CDR3nt: TGTGCCATCAGTGACCTAGCGGGGACTAGCACAGATACGCAGTATTTT; CDR3aa: CAISDLAGTSTDTQYF
abundance: NA; j_gene: TRBJ2-1; d_gene: TRBD2; len: 15; v_gene: TRBV7-3; CDR3nt: TGTGCCAGCAGCCCACCGGGACTAGCGGACAATGAGCAGTTCTTC; CDR3aa: CASSPPGLADNEQFF
abundance: few; j_gene: TRBJ1-6; d_gene: NA; len: 19; v_gene: TRBV5-6; CDR3nt: TGTGCCAGCAGCTTGAAATCCCGCGGCTGGAGCTCCTATAATTCACCCCTCCACTTT; CDR3aa: CASSLKSRGWSSYNSPLHF
abundance: once; j_gene: TRBJ2-5; d_gene: NA; len: 15; v_gene: TRBV11-2; CDR3nt: TGTGCCAGCAGCTTAGGGCTGGCGGGGCTGGAGACCCAGTACTTC; CDR3aa: CASSLGLAGLETQYF
abundance: NA; j_gene: TRBJ2-2; d_gene: TRBD1; len: 15; v_gene: TRBV9; CDR3nt: TGTGCCAGCAGTGCTACAAGACAGGGGACCGGGGAGCTGTTTTTT; CDR3aa: CASSATRQGTGELFF
abundance: few; j_gene: TRBJ1-1; d_gene: NA; len: 15; v_gene: TRBV5-1; CDR3nt: TGCGCCAGCAGCTTCCTTTCGGGACAGAACACTGAAGCTTTCTTT; CDR3aa: CASSFLSGQNTEAFF
abundance: NA; j_gene: TRBJ1-3; d_gene: NA; len: 14; v_gene: TRBV7-2; CDR3nt: TGTGCCAGCAGCTTGAGTCCGGCCCGGAGCACCATATATTTT; CDR3aa: CASSLSPARSTIYF
abundance: NA; j_gene: TRBJ2-4; d_gene: NA; len: 15; v_gene: TRBV6-1; CDR3nt: TGTGCCAGCAGTGAGGCTGGGCGACGCACTTTCATTCAGTACTTC; CDR3aa: CASSEAGRRTFIQYF
abundance: NA; j_gene: TRBJ2-2; d_gene: NA; len: 13; v_gene: TRBV30; CDR3nt: TGTGCCTGGAGTCGACAGAGAACCGGGGAGCTGTTTTTT; CDR3aa: CAWSRQRTGELFF
abundance: NA; j_gene: TRBJ2-1; d_gene: NA; len: 17; v_gene: TRBV13; CDR3nt: TGTGCCAGCAGCCTCCGACAGTTCCATAGCTCCTACAATGAGCAGTTCTTC; CDR3aa: CASSLRQFHSSYNEQFF
abundance: NA; j_gene: TRBJ2-5; d_gene: TRBD1; len: 13; v_gene: TRBV25-1; CDR3nt: TGTGCCAGCGGTAGGACAGGGTCGGAGACCCAGTACTTC; CDR3aa: CASGRTGSETQYF
abundance: NA; j_gene: TRBJ1-4; d_gene: TRBD1; len: 16; v_gene: TRBV3-1/TRBV3-2; CDR3nt: TGTGCCAGCAGCCAAGATTTGGGACAGGGGAATGAAAAACTGTTTTTT; CDR3aa: CASSQDLGQGNEKLFF
abundance: NA; j_gene: TRBJ2-1; d_gene: NA; len: 17; v_gene: TRBV28; CDR3nt: TGTGCCATCCAGCAAAGCCTAGCGTCTTCCTTACGGAATGAGCAGTTCTTC; CDR3aa: CAIQQSLASSLRNEQFF
abundance: NA; j_gene: TRBJ2-2; d_gene: NA; len: 15; v_gene: TRBV19; CDR3nt: TGTGCCAGTAGTACAGGGGCAGGTACCACCGGGGAGCTGTTTTTT; CDR3aa: CASSTGAGTTGELFF
abundance: NA; j_gene: TRBJ1-2; d_gene: TRBD1; len: 16; v_gene: TRBV7-9; CDR3nt: TGTGCCAGCAGCTTAGGGACAGGGCCTGGGGACTATGGCTACACCTTC; CDR3aa: CASSLGTGPGDYGYTF
abundance: NA; j_gene: TRBJ2-1; d_gene: TRBD1; len: 17; v_gene: TRBV5-1; CDR3nt: TGCGCCAGCAGCTTGAGGGTAGGGGACAGCTCCTACAATGAGCAGTTCTTC; CDR3aa: CASSLRVGDSSYNEQFF
abundance: NA; j_gene: TRBJ1-5; d_gene: NA; len: 15; v_gene: TRBV4-1; CDR3nt: TGCGCCAGCAGCCAGAACCGGGACACGGGGAGACCCCAGCATTTT; CDR3aa: CASSQNRDTGRPQHF
abundance: NA; j_gene: TRBJ1-2; d_gene: TRBD1; len: 14; v_gene: TRBV27; CDR3nt: TGTGCCAGCAGTTTAAGGGGGCGCCTCTATGGCTACACCTTC; CDR3aa: CASSLRGRLYGYTF